The entry below describes one TCR beta chain. Its antigen remains undetermined. The input lacks base qualities; no much larger clone sits a single base away. The cohort was made up of 650 to 700 healthy bone marrow donors. All cohort members were sampled while nominally healthy, although unrecorded immune exposures were likely present. The donor tested CMV seronegative and was one of the 352 seronegative cohort members. A peripheral blood sample was provided by each donor, and peripheral blood mononuclear cells were used for TCR beta sequencing. The Qiagen DNeasy Blood Extraction Kit was used to extract genomic DNA from the blood cell samples. These data are taken from a study of cytomegalovirus exposure and HLA in healthy donors (TCRdb year 2017). Concerning the study at large: An earlier analysis of several hundred of the donors reported 250 to 350 Gb of sequence data and 117 million unique TCR beta sequences from around 200 million T cells. An early release that covered about 600 HLA-typed donors contained approximately 300 gigabases of sequencing data and tens of millions of unique TCR sequences. Among the approximately 430 genotyped donors, more than 70% belonged to the genetic ancestry cluster associated with self-reported Caucasian donors. The study aimed to test whether signatures of past pathogen exposure could be identified by cataloging public T cell receptors. Using immunosequencing, the study profiled T cell repertoires from 666 subjects and related those repertoires to cytomegalovirus serostatus. In addition to the first cohort of 666 subjects, a separate validation cohort of 100 to 150 different subjects was used. The study combined high-throughput TCR immunosequencing, statistical association of individual TCRs with disease status, and machine learning to predict cytomegalovirus infection status. In a later analysis, previously published TCR beta repertoires from 666 donors were re-analyzed and high-resolution HLA genotyping was added so that TCR occurrence patterns could be studied. Rather than using new phenotypic data, the later analysis identified candidate immune exposures from TCR beta sequences and from how often those sequences occurred across donors. In an earlier analysis of 587 of the donors, high-throughput TCR beta sequencing was used to judge whether each TCR beta V gene segment behaved as functional or pseudogenic. Alongside the repertoire data, information on donor age, sex, ethnicity and CMV serostatus was compiled. A later genetic analysis took genome-wide SNP genotypes for about three fifths of the 666 donors and used that subset as a discovery cohort. All discovery cohort repertoires had been generated on a single sequencing platform. HLA typing covered class I and class II loci at four-digit resolution. Typing coverage differed by locus: A, B, C, DRB1 and DQB1 were typed in roughly 620-630 donors, DQA1 in 522, DPA1 in approximately 610, and DPB1 in 472. Roughly five DR-DQ haplotypes were treated as single units for association and clustering because of strong linkage in the cohort. On average, about 200,000 unique TCR beta nucleotide sequences were sequenced per donor among some 420 genotyped donors of the cohort, with around 19% of those sequences being non-productive. Results and caveats for the whole study, not just this receptor: Across donors, most TCR sequences were observed very rarely, whereas some public TCRs were present in many individuals. The study listed around 160 TCR beta chains as associated with cytomegalovirus. Around 16 rarely observed V segments, including chromosome 9 orphons, were excluded from the earlier analysis of several hundred of the donors because counts were too low. Presence/absence analyses assumed roughly uniform sequencing depth across donors, an assumption that may not hold. In vitro tests confirmed that three of the cytomegalovirus-associated TCR beta chains recognize cytomegalovirus antigens. Because some donors lacked HLA typing at each locus, the association tests relied only on the typed subset. Because the 87-base-pair reads could not distinguish some IMGT-functional V segments, including TRBV6-2 and TRBV6-3, those segments were excluded. In a later analysis, 15,000 to 20,000 TCR beta sequences were associated with specific HLA alleles at a false discovery rate of 0.05. V-gene and J-gene trimming of TCR beta chains was associated with a missense DCLRE1C variant in a later genetic analysis, and the association was replicated in an independent cohort. The cohort was sequenced for TCR beta chains only, and without alpha or paired-chain data the features that could be detected were limited. In an earlier analysis of 500 to 650 of the donors, most TCR beta V segments appeared in productive rearrangements about 87% or about 30% of the time, broadly matching IMGT annotations. When HLA alleles, especially DR and DQ, strongly co-occurred, TCR associations were difficult to assign to individual alleles. According to a later genetic analysis, donors in an Asian-associated ancestry cluster had fewer N-insertions in productive TCRs than the roughly 670-donor mean. Compared with equally common non-associated chains, HLA-associated TCR beta chains in a later analysis were more clonally expanded and had lower generation probabilities. Linkage disequilibrium might explain the correlated functional status among segregating V segments, but an unknown experimental factor could not be ruled out. According to a later analysis, most CMV-associated TCR beta chains appeared to be HLA-restricted, and the HLA associations seemed to be driven largely by CMV exposure. The authors suggested that the approach could potentially be extended to other disease states and immunological phenotypes. The classifier was reported to diagnose cytomegalovirus status with high specificity and sensitivity in both the original cohort and the validation cohort. According to a later analysis, parvovirus B19, influenza, CMV and Epstein-Barr virus appeared linked to several top co-occurrence clusters. The only immune exposure information available for the cohort was CMV serostatus. In a later analysis, TCR association rates were found to vary across HLA loci, with the most associated TCRs seen for DRB1 alleles and the fewest for HLA-C alleles. A group of highly shared sequence variants was considered likely to be a technical artifact of the sequencing pipeline. A further reported finding was that TCR beta sequences accurately predicted the HLA-A and HLA-B alleles for most subjects in the first cohort.

The library was built by means of the immunoSEQ multiplex PCR assay. A mixture of 60 forward primers for TCR Vbeta segments and 13 reverse primers for TCR Jbeta segments was used in the multiplex PCR. A multiplex PCR assay on genomic DNA amplified the CDR3 region of rearranged TCR beta genes. The Illumina HiSeq System was used to sequence the amplified TCR beta libraries as 87-base-pair reads. Regarding the original processing steps: Across the roughly 640 repertoires, a later analysis counted some 81 million unique TCR beta chains, around 10 million of which were shared by at least two donors. Raw reads were error-corrected and collapsed into unique sequences with a nearest-neighbor algorithm that merged closely related sequences to remove PCR and sequencing errors. V, D and J gene segments were assigned by aligning CDR3 sequences to IMGT reference sequences. For a sequence to be retained, at least a six-nucleotide match to both a V gene segment and a J gene segment was required. A rearrangement was called productive if the CDR3 had no stop codons and remained in frame with V and J, and every other rearrangement was called non-productive. Following IMGT convention, CDR3 was defined as the stretch from the second conserved V-encoded cysteine to the conserved J-encoded phenylalanine. The earlier analysis of 500 to 750 of the donors excluded any sequence lacking an unambiguous match to a single V gene segment. An earlier analysis of several hundred of the donors called V segments functional above 56.7% productive rearrangements and segregating when the between-donor standard deviation exceeded 5%. A statistical classification framework was developed to diagnose cytomegalovirus status using the catalog of TCR beta chain sequences. V and J gene assignment, in a later analysis, came from comparing TCR nucleotide sequences with IMGT/GENE-DB human TR gene sequences. Using the TCRdist pipeline, a later analysis assigned CDR3 sequences along with most-parsimonious VDJ recombination scenarios. In a later analysis, each TCR beta chain was defined by its CDR3 amino acid sequence together with its V-gene family, and reads without a unique V-gene family were excluded. To address suspected cross-contamination and a sequencing artifact, a later analysis removed several hundred highly shared, low-generation-probability nucleotide sequences. For each public chain, a later analysis derived a clonal expansion index from normalized ranks of inferred template counts within each repertoire. In a later analysis, generation probabilities were computed with a VDJ recombination model fitted to out-of-frame rearrangements, and the resulting probabilities were checked against IGoR. In a later analysis, TCR-TCR, TCR-HLA and TCR-CMV co-occurrence was scored with hypergeometric tests, and a repertoire-size bias correction was applied to TCR pairs. To estimate false discovery rates, a later analysis permuted the HLA or CMV assignments 20 times. In a later analysis, co-occurring TCRs were grouped using DBSCAN, with TCRdist sequence similarity added in when clustering inside HLA-allele-positive subsets. Repertoires with fewer than 30,000 or more than 120,000 public chains were left out of co-occurrence clustering, as were several repertoires with anomalous nucleotide sharing. This is the immuneACCESS table as TCRdb keeps it, with only in-frame sequences that have V and J called. A part of the clones is gone; compared with another copy, unresolved V genes explain less than half, and the rest is unexplained. Clone size and the V and J calls come from that table; the DNA yielded D and trimming. The sample profile shows 100,000 to 150,000 clones; under 85% of them were found once. 1.5% to 2% of the sample comes from the top ten.

Including cysteine and phenylalanine, the CDR3 has 15 amino acids. Only the CDR3 region is kept as DNA, spanning 45 bases read in frame from base 1. The germline V gene gives CDR1 as SGHRS and CDR2 as YFSETQ. V sheds 1 base and J sheds 5 bases, leaving 15 bases between their ends. Sequencing was performed on PBMCs. This receptor was identified in a boy aged 10-17 years in good health and CMV-seronegative. The chain is made from TRBV5-1 and TRBJ2-5; a tentative D match to TRBD2 spans 6 bases. The CDR3 sequence is CASSLSPGVLETQYF. The bases are TGCGCCAGCAGCTTGTCTCCGGGGGTTTTGGAGACCCAGTACTTC.